A single sample is the source of the 8 T cell receptor beta chains below, sequenced in a study of shared clonotypes between healthy human individuals. TCRdb's copy holds only in-frame clones and misses some; the assay was immunoSEQ multiplex PCR. The sample carries some 580,000 clones, about 97% recorded once. The specimen sequenced was naive CD4+ T cells sorted from blood. The subset here: CD45RA+ positively selected. The receptor set was obtained from a woman under 40 in good health.

DNA for the CDR3: TGCAGCGTTGATATATGGGGTCTAGCGGGAGGTGTGGATACGCAGTATTTT. This gives the protein CSVDIWGLAGGVDTQYF. The chain combines TRBV29-1 with TRBJ2-3, with 11 bases aligning to TRBD2. Germline V gives CDR1 SQVTM, CDR2 ANQGSEA. V lost 3 bases and J lost 6; bases outside the gene matches: 14. The CDR3 is 17 residues long.

The chain employs TRBV5-8 and TRBJ2-7; D gene uncertain. Deletions cut 4 bases from V and 3 bases from J, with 5 bases between. The CDR3 loop spans 11 amino acids. CDR1 is SGHTS and CDR2 is YDEGEE in the germline V gene. The CDR3 region is CASSDYYEQYF. The CDR3 DNA reads as TGTGCCAGCAGCGATTACTACGAGCAGTACTTC.

J is TRBJ1-4 and V is TRBV7-9, with D uncertain. CDR3 length: 13 residues. Germline loops: CDR1 SEHNR, CDR2 FQNEAQ (reference sequence). V was clipped by 1 base and J by 10 bases, with 10 bases between them. This CDR3 reads CASSLVGLGKLFF. DNA of the CDR3: TGTGCCAGCAGCTTAGTTGGCCTCGGAAAACTGTTTTTT.

This rearrangement joins TRBV18 to TRBJ1-1; D gene uncertain. This CDR3 has 12 amino acids. Germline V CDR1 and CDR2: KGHSH, LQKENI. V dropped 2 bases and J dropped 6 bases, with 7 bases sitting between them. The CDR3 spells CASSPTTPEAFF. The CDR3 nucleotides are TGTGCCAGCTCACCAACGACGCCTGAAGCTTTCTTT.

The chain couples TRBV27 to TRBJ2-5; perhaps D is TRBD1 or TRBD2 (5 bases each). The J call may be incorrect, as the DNA end agrees better with TRBJ2-7. The CDR3 covers 17 residues. Germline CDR1 MNHEY, CDR2 SMNVEV (reference sequence). The CDR3 bases are TGTGCCAGCAGTCATTCGCGTCGGGACCGCCGATCCTACGAGCAGTACTTC. Protein product: CASSHSRRDRRSYEQYF.

J is TRBJ1-1 and V is TRBV7-9, with D hard to call. The V end lost 7 bases, the J end lost 1 base, and 10 bases lay between the germline ends. Germline loops: CDR1 SEHNR, CDR2 FQNEAQ (reference sequence). The CDR3 runs to 13 residues. In nucleotides, the CDR3 is TGTGCCAGCACTCACGGTGGGAACACTGAAGCTTTCTTT. The encoded protein is CASTHGGNTEAFF.

Note on this clone: A junction end diverges from the germline sequence, so it may reflect a read error. CDR3 sequence (DNA): TGTGCCAGCAGTGCGGGACAGGGGGCCACATATTTC. It translates to CASSAGQGATYF. The chain has TRBV28 and TRBJ1-2, with 12 bases lining up with TRBD1. The CDR3 totals 12 residues. The V gene's germline CDR1 is MDHEN and CDR2 SYDVKM.

This chain joins TRBV4-2 and TRBJ1-2, with 9 bases fitting TRBD1. Germline values: CDR1 LGHNA, CDR2 YNFKEQ. The V segment lost 1 base and the J segment 6 bases; nucleotides outside the gene matches: 6. The CDR3 runs 15 residues. CDR3 loop: CASSQVSQGANGYTF. The CDR3, as DNA: TGTGCCAGCAGCCAAGTTTCACAGGGGGCGAATGGCTACACCTTC.